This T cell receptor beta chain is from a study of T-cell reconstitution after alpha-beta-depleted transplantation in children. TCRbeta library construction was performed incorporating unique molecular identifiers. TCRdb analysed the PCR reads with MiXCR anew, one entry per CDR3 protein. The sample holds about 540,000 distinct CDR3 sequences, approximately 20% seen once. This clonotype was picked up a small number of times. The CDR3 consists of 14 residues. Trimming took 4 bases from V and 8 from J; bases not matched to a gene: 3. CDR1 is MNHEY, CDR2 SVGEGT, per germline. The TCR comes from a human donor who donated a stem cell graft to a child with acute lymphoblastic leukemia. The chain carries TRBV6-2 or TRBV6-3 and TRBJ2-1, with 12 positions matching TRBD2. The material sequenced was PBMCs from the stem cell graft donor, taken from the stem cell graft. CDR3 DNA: TGTGCCAGCAGTTGGACTAGCGGGATCTATGAGCAGTTCTTC. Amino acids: CASSWTSGIYEQFF.